The source of this T cell receptor beta chain is a study of blood T cells in healthy people across ages. Study results and caveats: Among T cells, TCR beta diversity per million cells dropped roughly linearly as age rose. A greater number of naive CD4+ cells and higher diversity distinguished long-lived donors from aged donors. Not knowing donor CMV status may have confounded expanded clonotype changes.

A note on this clonotype: Its antigen remains unknown.

The V segment lost 4 bases and the J segment 3 bases; nucleotides outside the gene matches: 9. Germline CDR1 and CDR2: LGHDT and YNNKEL (reference sequence). The CDR3 totals 15 residues. It was with a sample-barcoded 5' primer and a J-beta primer mix that a second PCR of about 6 to 12 cycles was run. The study obtained at least 3 million CDR3-containing paired-end reads from every sample. TCRdb re-called the 5' RACE reads through MiXCR, storing one row per CDR3 protein. Among about 1.4 million distinct CDR3 sequences, approximately 63% were seen once, and the ten largest hold 6.5% to 8.5%. Material: blood. This receptor was identified in a man between 18 and 35 years old in good health. This chain connects TRBV3-1 to TRBJ2-7; 7 bases line up with TRBD1. The CDR3 protein is CASSLSRDSNYEQYF. CDR3 in DNA: TGTGCCAGCAGCCTTAGCCGGGACAGTAACTACGAGCAGTACTTC.